Below are 32 T cell receptor beta chains sequenced from a single sample in a study of vaccination and CD4 T cells after COVID-19. Noted treatment: approximately 11-day PBMC culture with coronavirus spike peptide pools or control peptides (ViraFEST assay). The antigens of these receptors remain unknown. The Oncomine TCR Beta short-read assay was applied to DNA of cultured CD4+ T cells. TCRdb redid the calling of the PCR reads with MiXCR, one entry per CDR3 protein. Of about 14,000 distinct CDR3 sequences listed, about 26% are singletons. The sample consisted of CD4+ T cells from blood, cultured in vitro. These receptors were collected from a human donor who had recovered from COVID-19.

The chain couples TRBV6-1 to TRBJ1-6; perhaps TRBD1 as D (5 bases). Trimming pared 7 bases from V and 0 bases from J, leaving 13 bases between. Germline assignment: CDR1 MNHNS and CDR2 SASEGT. This CDR3 is built from 16 residues. The CDR3 region is CASIQDASSYNSPLHF. The CDR3 DNA sequence: TGTGCCAGCATACAGGATGCTAGCTCCTATAATTCACCCCTCCACTTT.

The CDR3 bases are TGTGCCATCAGTGAGGGGCAGAACACTGAAGCTTTCTTT. Protein: CAISEGQNTEAFF. The chain has TRBV10-3 and TRBJ1-1; unclear D gene. CDR3 length equals 13 residues. Trimming pared 2 bases from V and 1 base from J, leaving 5 bases between. The germline gives CDR1 ENHRY, CDR2 SYGVKD.

This clonotype was picked up a small number of times. The J gene is TRBJ1-1, the V gene TRBV11-2, with D perhaps matching TRBD1 (5 bases). The CDR3 runs 12 residues. V shed 0 bases and J shed 8 bases, with 7 bases lying between them. CDR1 is SGHAT, CDR2 FQNNGV, per germline. This CDR3 reads CASSLDRGEAFF. The CDR3 DNA sequence: TGTGCCAGCAGCTTAGATCGGGGGGAAGCTTTCTTT.

The CDR3 DNA sequence: TGTGCCAGCAAACCTGACAGGGGGGGCTACGAGCAGTACTTC. Its translation: CASKPDRGGYEQYF. The gene calls are TRBV27 and TRBJ2-7; the match to TRBD1 covers 9 bases. The CDR3 spans 14 residues. Germline V gene lookup returns CDR1 MNHEY and CDR2 SMNVEV (reference sequence). V lost 7 bases to trimming and J lost 3 bases; unmatched junction nucleotides: 7.

The rearrangement joins TRBV12-3 or TRBV12-4 to TRBJ2-5; TRBD2 is a possible D gene (7 bases). The V and J ends lost 0 bases and 5 bases respectively, with 10 bases between them. CDR3 length: 14 residues. The CDR3 reads CASSLAGGPETQYF. The CDR3 nucleotides are TGTGCCAGCAGTTTAGCGGGGGGGCCGGAGACCCAGTACTTC.

Only a few counts were recorded for this clonotype. The chain employs TRBV7-9 and TRBJ1-1; no definite D call. Between the trimmed V and J ends, which lost 5 bases and 4 bases, there was a span of 11 bases. This CDR3 has 13 amino acids. Looked up from germline, CDR1 is SEHNR and CDR2 is FQNEAQ (reference sequence). CDR3 protein: CASSVAEGTEAFF. The CDR3 region has the DNA TGTGCCAGCAGCGTCGCAGAGGGCACTGAAGCTTTCTTT.

The table lists this clonotype with a few counts. V is TRBV19 and J is TRBJ1-1; D uncertain. V shed 4 bases and J shed 5 bases, with 11 bases lying between them. The CDR3 extends over 13 amino acids. Germline V gene data show CDR1 as LNHDA and CDR2 as SQIVND (reference sequence). The CDR3 bases are TGTGCCAGTAGTAAGGCAGTAGCAACTGAAGCTTTCTTT. Amino acid sequence: CASSKAVATEAFF.

V usage is TRBV6-5 and J usage is TRBJ2-3; D call uncertain. The V gene lost 4 bases and the J gene lost 4 bases, with 15 bases spanning the gap. The germline CDR1 and CDR2 sequences are MNHEY and SVGAGI. The CDR3 sequence is 15 residues long. The CDR3 region has the DNA TGTGCCAGCAGTTCGGGCAGAGTACAGCCAGATACGCAGTATTTT. Protein product: CASSSGRVQPDTQYF.

The genes are TRBV20-1 and TRBJ1-4; TRBD1 agrees at 9 bases. CDR3 length: 15 amino acids. Losses at the gene ends were 1 base for V and 14 bases for J; bases not matched to a gene: 14. Germline CDR1 and CDR2: DFQATT and SNEGSKA (reference sequence). CDR3 region: CSARAGGTGKVGLFF. The CDR3 coding sequence is TGCAGTGCTAGAGCCGGGGGGACAGGGAAAGTAGGGCTGTTTTTT.

CDR3 sequence (DNA): TGTGCCAGCAGGGATTATATGGGAGGGGCTAATGAAAAACTGTTTTTT. Translation: CASRDYMGGANEKLFF. The rearrangement joins TRBV6-1 to TRBJ1-4, with D perhaps matching TRBD1 (5 bases). This CDR3 has 16 amino acids. CDR1 and CDR2 (germline): MNHNS, SASEGT. V dropped 6 bases and J dropped 3 bases, with 17 bases sitting between them.

V is TRBV18 and J is TRBJ1-2, with unresolved D. CDR3 size: 13 residues. V was clipped by 3 bases and J by 5 bases, with 10 bases between them. CDR1 is KGHSH, CDR2 LQKENI, per germline. The CDR3 loop reads CASSPDMEYGYTF. In DNA, the CDR3 is TGTGCCAGCTCACCCGACATGGAGTATGGCTACACCTTC.

The V gene is TRBV7-9, the J gene TRBJ2-3; 10 bases align to TRBD1. This CDR3 region has 17 residues. Germline V lookup: CDR1 SEHNR, CDR2 FQNEAQ (reference sequence). The junction had 4 bases not matched to a gene; V was cut back by 1 base and J by 0 bases. CDR3 DNA: TGTGCCAGCAGCTTAGTCGGACAGGGGGAGAGCACAGATACGCAGTATTTT. It is translated as CASSLVGQGESTDTQYF.

This clonotype is termed large. This chain uses TRBV5-5 with TRBJ2-3; 13 nucleotides match TRBD2. CDR3 size: 19 residues. CDR1 and CDR2 from the germline V gene are SGHKS and YYEKEE (reference sequence). The trim removed 0 bases at V and 1 base at J, leaving 8 bases unmatched. In DNA, the CDR3 is TGTGCCAGCAGCTTGGAGAAACTAGCGGGGGGGCCTCGCACAGATACGCAGTATTTT. Protein sequence: CASSLEKLAGGPRTDTQYF.

V usage is TRBV5-1 and J usage is TRBJ2-2, with 8 nucleotides matching TRBD1. Trimming at V came to 0 bases and at J to 6 bases, leaving 1 base not matched to a gene. CDR3 length equals 14 residues. The germline V gene has CDR1 SGHRS and CDR2 YFSETQ. The CDR3 bases are TGCGCCAGCAGCTTGGCACAGGGGGCCGGGGAGCTGTTTTTT. The encoded protein is CASSLAQGAGELFF.

The chain uses TRBV6-1 and TRBJ1-2; D perhaps matches TRBD1 (6 bases). The ends were cut back, 10 bases at V and 1 base at J, with 19 bases in the middle. CDR3 size: 15 residues. Per the germline V gene, CDR1 is MNHNS and CDR2 is SASEGT. The CDR3 DNA reads as TGTGCCATCCTCGGGGGGCGAGAATTTAACTATGGCTACACCTTC. Its protein is CAILGGREFNYGYTF.

This sequence joins TRBV19 and TRBJ2-6; D tentatively reads TRBD1 or TRBD2 (5 bases each). The V end lost 5 bases, the J end lost 0 bases, and 14 bases lay between the germline ends. The CDR3 runs to 17 residues. Germline values: CDR1 LNHDA, CDR2 SQIVND (reference sequence). CDR3 bases: TGTGCCAGTAGTTCTACGGGACCGACCTCTGGGGCCAACGTCCTGACTTTC. It yields the protein CASSSTGPTSGANVLTF. The whole variable domain, remainder taken from reference TRBV19 and TRBJ2-6, is DGGITQSPKYLFRKEGQNVTLSCEQNLNHDAMYWYRQDPGQGLRLIYYSQIVNDFQKGDIAEGYSVSREKKESFPLTVTSAQKNPTAFYLCASSSTGPTSGANVLTFGAGSRLTVL.

J is TRBJ1-4 and V is TRBV7-9; 7 bases are a match to TRBD1. This CDR3 comprises 15 residues. V gave up 2 bases and J gave up 5 bases; unmatched junction bases: 5. CDR1 SEHNR and CDR2 FQNEAQ come from the germline V gene (reference sequence). CDR3 residues: CASSLSETGNEKLFF. CDR3 DNA: TGTGCCAGCAGCTTATCTGAGACAGGGAATGAAAAACTGTTTTTT.

V usage is TRBV19 and J usage is TRBJ1-6; a weak D match, TRBD1 (6 bases). V lost 3 bases to trimming and J lost 10 bases, with 10 bases between them. CDR3 length: 13 amino acids. From germline, CDR1 is LNHDA and CDR2 SQIVND (reference sequence). CDR3 in amino acids: CASSIGQTSPLHF. In nucleotides, the CDR3 is TGTGCCAGTAGTATTGGACAGACCTCACCCCTCCACTTT.

This clonotype has more than one count but fewer than ten. The gene calls are TRBV6-5 and TRBJ1-2; possible D gene TRBD1, 5 bases. The V gene's germline CDR1 is MNHEY and CDR2 SVGAGI. The ends were cut back, 0 bases at V and 7 bases at J, with 12 bases in the middle. This CDR3 is 14 amino acids long. The CDR3 is CASSYSSGDGGYTF. For the CDR3, the DNA is TGTGCCAGCAGTTACTCGTCCGGGGACGGTGGCTACACCTTC.

This chain joins TRBV4-1 and TRBJ2-4; 15 nucleotides line up with TRBD2. Germline V gives CDR1 MGHRA, CDR2 YSYEKL. The V segment lost 4 bases and the J segment 7 bases; nucleotides outside the gene matches: 8. This CDR3 contains 17 residues. CDR3 DNA sequence: TGCGCCAGCAGCCCGGGCGGACTAGCGGGGGGGTTTAACATTCAGTACTTC. It encodes CASSPGGLAGGFNIQYF.

The genes are TRBV19 and TRBJ1-6; D unclear. Trimming shortened V by 5 bases and J by 5 bases, and 13 bases separated the two germline ends. CDR3 length: 15 amino acids. Germline CDR1 reads LNHDA; CDR2 reads SQIVND (reference sequence). CDR3 residues: CASSWGELDNSPLHF. The DNA for the CDR3 is TGTGCCAGTAGTTGGGGTGAGCTTGATAATTCACCCCTCCACTTT.

This clonotype turned up a few times. This sequence joins TRBV11-2 and TRBJ2-7; D is ambiguous. This CDR3 is 13 amino acids long. V dropped 3 bases and J dropped 6 bases, with 12 bases sitting between them. Per germline, CDR1 SGHAT and CDR2 FQNNGV. The CDR3 here is CASSLDPTAEQYF. Here the CDR3 DNA reads TGTGCCAGCAGCTTGGACCCTACGGCCGAGCAGTACTTC.

This clonotype was observed a few times. The genes are TRBV6-1 and TRBJ2-2; D assignment may be TRBD1 or TRBD2 (5 bases each). The CDR3 is 13 amino acids. Germline V gene sequence: CDR1 MNHNS, CDR2 SASEGT. V lost 6 bases and J lost 4, with 9 bases in between. The CDR3 nucleotides are TGTGCCAGCAGCCGGGACCTCACCGGGGAGCTGTTTTTT. This encodes CASSRDLTGELFF.

This clonotype has more than one count but fewer than ten. The chain is built from TRBV4-3 and TRBJ2-3; D possibly corresponds to TRBD2 (6 bases). V lost 0 bases and J 2 bases, leaving 15 bases between the germline ends. Germline lookup yields CDR1 LGHNA and CDR2 YSLEER. The CDR3 is 17 residues long. CDR3 amino acids: CASSQDRGTGNTDTQYF. DNA of the CDR3: TGCGCCAGCAGCCAAGATCGGGGGACTGGTAACACAGATACGCAGTATTTT.

This clonotype has just a few counts. V and J are TRBV2 and TRBJ1-6; 11 bases are a match to TRBD1. Trimming cost V 7 bases and J 11 bases; bases outside gene matches: 7. The CDR3 has 14 residues. Per the germline V gene, CDR1 is SNHLY and CDR2 is FYNNEI. CDR3 loop: CASTGQGAMTPLHF. The CDR3 coding sequence is TGTGCCAGCACCGGACAGGGGGCGATGACACCCCTCCACTTT.

The chain joins TRBV7-9 to TRBJ2-1, with D perhaps matching TRBD2 (6 bases). Trimming shortened V by 5 bases and J by 10 bases, and 15 bases separated the two germline ends. The CDR3 sequence is 13 residues long. CDR1 is SEHNR, CDR2 FQNEAQ, per germline (reference sequence). The CDR3 spells CASSLSGAQEQFF. CDR3 sequence (DNA): TGTGCCAGCAGCCTTAGCGGAGCCCAGGAGCAGTTCTTC.

A few counts support this clonotype. The chain carries TRBV7-8 and TRBJ2-2; 7 bases line up with TRBD2. Germline-derived CDR1 and CDR2 are SGHVS and FQNEAQ. CDR3 length: 16 amino acids. Losses at the gene ends were 0 bases for V and 1 base for J; bases not matched to a gene: 2. The CDR3, as DNA: TGTGCCAGCAGCTTAGCACCTAGCGGGAACACCGGGGAGCTGTTTTTT. Protein product: CASSLAPSGNTGELFF.

This chain connects TRBV30 to TRBJ1-5, with a weak D call TRBD1 (5 bases). The V and J ends lost 2 bases and 2 bases respectively, with 13 bases between them. Germline CDR1 GTSNPN, CDR2 SVGIG (reference sequence). This CDR3 comprises 15 residues. The CDR3 protein is CAWSIWGGGNQPQHF. CDR3 nucleotides: TGTGCCTGGAGTATATGGGGGGGAGGCAATCAGCCCCAGCATTTT.

This clonotype turned up a few times. The V gene is TRBV2, the J gene TRBJ1-5; D gene unclear. The V end lost 3 bases, the J end lost 0 bases, and 12 bases lay between the germline ends. The CDR3 has 16 residues. Germline lookup yields CDR1 SNHLY and CDR2 FYNNEI. The DNA of the CDR3 is TGTGCCAGCAGTGAGACCGTTGGGATTAGCAATCAGCCCCAGCATTTT. It codes for CASSETVGISNQPQHF.

This chain uses TRBV5-1 with TRBJ1-6; D remains ambiguous. CDR1 is SGHRS and CDR2 is YFSETQ in the germline V gene. V shed 7 bases and J shed 4 bases, with 15 bases lying between them. The CDR3 has 15 amino acids. The CDR3: CASRRRPDYNSPLHF. In DNA form, the CDR3 reads TGCGCCAGCCGAAGACGACCGGATTATAATTCACCCCTCCACTTT.

In its sample, this clonotype was seen a few times. This rearrangement joins TRBV7-9 to TRBJ1-6; 7 bases map to TRBD1. The CDR3 consists of 15 residues. Germline CDR1 is SEHNR and CDR2 is FQNEAQ (reference sequence). Germline trimming cut 2 bases from V and 14 bases from J; bases unmatched to any gene: 12. The CDR3 coding sequence is TGTGCCAGCAGCTTAAGTCAGGGGGTAGGATTGACCCTCCACTTT. The encoded protein is CASSLSQGVGLTLHF.

The chain employs TRBV5-8 and TRBJ1-1; 11 bases match TRBD1. After removal of 4 bases from V and 1 base from J, the junction contained 6 bases not matched to a gene. Germline loops: CDR1 SGHTS, CDR2 YDEGEE. CDR3 length equals 16 residues. The CDR3 loop reads CASSLRTGGTNTEAFF. The CDR3 region has the DNA TGTGCCAGCAGCCTACGGACAGGGGGCACGAACACTGAAGCTTTCTTT.